This is a list of T cell receptor beta chains from one sample in a study of molecular identifiers for immune sequencing clone quantification. TCRdb independently ran MiXCR on the PCR reads; one entry per CDR3 protein. The data show about 640,000 distinct CDR3 sequences, 15% to 20% seen once. The specimen sequenced was naive CD8+ T cells from blood, with Jurkat cell RNA spiked in. Every receptor here comes from a human donor in good health. Some libraries in this study had Jurkat cell RNA spiked in. CDR3s include the opening cysteine and the closing phenylalanine or tryptophan. The order of the fields is D gene, J gene, V gene, clone size, CDR3 protein, CDR3 DNA. A D gene is named only where the DNA matches it firmly. Size tells how often a clone was seen (once, few, many) or the class of an expanded clone, and some rows leave it out.

TRBD1,TRBJ2-7,TRBV30,many,CAWSGPGGSPYEQYF,TGTGCCTGGAGTGGACCAGGGGGCTCTCCCTACGAGCAATACTTC
.,TRBJ2-7,TRBV20-1,many,CSARDPAASSYEQYF,TGCAGTGCTAGAGACCCAGCGGCTAGCTCCTACGAGCAGTACTTC
TRBD1,TRBJ1-2,TRBV4-1,many,CASSQDSGGIYGYTF,TGCGCCAGCAGCCAAGATTCAGGGGGCATCTATGGCTACACCTTC
TRBD1,TRBJ2-5,TRBV12-3/TRBV12-4,many,CASTRRRDRETQYF,TGTGCCAGCACAAGACGCCGGGACAGGGAGACCCAGTACTTC
.,TRBJ1-4,TRBV4-1,many,CASSQGTRELNEKLFF,TGCGCCAGCAGCCAAGGAACCCGGGAGCTTAATGAAAAACTGTTTTTT
TRBD2,TRBJ2-3,TRBV6-5,many,CASSYNRLAGNTDTQYF,TGTGCCAGCAGTTACAACCGACTAGCGGGAAACACAGATACGCAGTATTTT
.,TRBJ2-1,TRBV3-1,many,CASSQPDTECEQFF,TGTGCCAGCAGCCAACCCGATACAGAGTGTGAGCAGTTCTTC
.,TRBJ2-7,TRBV9,few,CASSPTLYSVEQYF,TGTGCCAGCAGCCCAACCCTCTACTCGGTGGAGCAGTACTTC
TRBD1,TRBJ2-3,TRBV6-2/TRBV6-3,many,CASSGQGVSTDTQYF,TGTGCCAGCAGTGGACAGGGGGTTAGCACAGATACGCAGTATTTT
TRBD2,TRBJ2-3,TRBV9,many,CASSEKASGVSTDTQYF,TGTGCCAGCAGCGAAAAGGCTAGCGGAGTTAGCACAGATACGCAGTATTTT
.,TRBJ2-7,TRBV11-2,.,CASSLADPACGQYF,TGTGCCAGCAGCTTAGCCGACCCCGCGTGCGGGCAGTACTTC
.,TRBJ2-6,TRBV4-1,many,CASSHVGFSGANVLTF,TGCGCCAGCAGCCACGTAGGGTTCTCTGGGGCCAACGTCCTGACTTTC
.,TRBJ2-7,TRBV20-1,few,CSAKGLTTYEQYF,TGCAGTGCCAAAGGACTTACCACCTACGAGCAGTACTTC
.,TRBJ2-5,TRBV7-9,many,CASSTWSAETQYF,TGTGCCAGCAGTACTTGGTCAGCGGAGACCCAGTACTTC
.,TRBJ2-1,TRBV2,many,CASSELSPSSYNEQFF,TGTGCCAGCAGTGAACTGAGCCCGAGCTCCTACAATGAGCAGTTCTTC
TRBD1,TRBJ2-5,TRBV7-2,many,CASSLGQLDKETQYF,TGTGCCAGCAGCTTGGGACAGTTAGATAAAGAGACCCAGTACTTC
.,TRBJ2-1,TRBV25-1,many,CASSEIYEQFF,TGTGCCAGCAGTGAAATTTACGAGCAGTTCTTC
TRBD1,TRBJ1-4,TRBV28,few,CASSLGTVSTNEKLFF,TGTGCCAGCAGCCTCGGGACAGTTTCAACTAATGAAAAACTGTTTTTT
.,TRBJ2-3,TRBV6-2/TRBV6-3,many,CASSQTLPIVTSTDTQYF,TGTGCCAGCAGTCAAACGCTCCCTATCGTCACGAGCACAGATACGCAGTATTTT
.,TRBJ1-4,TRBV6-5,few,CASSPAPGLTDEKLFF,TGTGCCAGCAGTCCCGCCCCCGGTTTAACAGACGAAAAACTGTTTTTT
.,TRBJ2-3,TRBV19,.,CASRSGTRGTDTQYF,TGTGCCAGTAGGTCCGGGACGAGAGGGACAGATACGCAGTATTTT
TRBD2,TRBJ2-7,TRBV27,many,CASSLYPALAYEQYF,TGTGCCAGCAGTTTATACCCGGCACTAGCGTACGAGCAGTACTTC
.,TRBJ1-1,TRBV12-5,many,CASGLQENTEAFF,TGTGCTAGTGGTTTGCAAGAGAACACTGAAGCTTTCTTT
TRBD2,TRBJ2-7,TRBV11-2,few,CASSTGLADEQYF,TGTGCCAGCAGCACGGGACTAGCGGACGAGCAGTACTTC
TRBD1,TRBJ2-3,TRBV18,many,CASSPPKDRGGTDTQYF,TGTGCCAGCTCACCACCGAAGGACAGGGGAGGTACAGATACGCAGTATTTT
.,TRBJ2-2,TRBV4-3,many,CASSPGWTTNTGELFF,TGCGCCAGCAGCCCCGGTTGGACTACGAACACCGGGGAGCTGTTTTTT
.,TRBJ2-7,TRBV27,few,CARPGDTNRAEQYF,TGTGCGCGCCCCGGCGACACCAATCGTGCGGAGCAGTACTTC
.,TRBJ2-7,TRBV2,.,CASSEGGRTYEQYF,TGTGCCAGCAGTGAAGGTGGGCGGACCTACGAGCAGTACTTC
TRBD1,TRBJ1-5,TRBV7-9,many,CASSSSQGRLNQPQHF,TGTGCCAGCAGCTCCTCACAGGGGAGGCTCAATCAGCCCCAGCATTTT
TRBD1,TRBJ1-5,TRBV6-2/TRBV6-3,many,CASRDGTGNQPQHF,TGTGCCAGCAGGGACGGGACAGGTAATCAGCCCCAGCATTTT
.,TRBJ2-1,TRBV14,few,CASSRLAIYNEQFF,TGTGCCAGCAGCCGCCTAGCAATATACAATGAGCAGTTCTTC
.,TRBJ1-1,TRBV20-1,many,CSAKNIDRSNTEAFF,TGCAGTGCTAAAAATATTGACAGGAGTAACACTGAAGCTTTCTTT
.,TRBJ1-5,TRBV6-5,many,CASSYSSSNQPQHF,TGTGCCAGCAGTTACTCGTCTAGCAATCAGCCCCAGCATTTT
.,TRBJ1-5,TRBV3-1,many,CASSQETSNQPQHF,TGTGCCAGCAGCCAAGAGACTAGCAATCAGCCCCAGCATTTT
TRBD2,TRBJ2-3,TRBV6-6,many,CASTVGGVRDTQYF,TGTGCCAGCACCGTGGGAGGGGTGAGAGATACGCAGTATTTT
TRBD1,TRBJ1-4,TRBV10-3,few,CAISESGTDGEKLFF,TGTGCCATCAGTGAGAGCGGGACAGACGGTGAAAAACTGTTTTTT
.,TRBJ1-1,TRBV27,few,CASISTMGAWAEAFF,TGTGCCAGCATATCTACGATGGGGGCGTGGGCTGAAGCTTTCTTT
.,TRBJ2-3,TRBV12-3/TRBV12-4,many,CASHPRRADTQYF,TGTGCCAGCCACCCTCGAAGGGCAGATACGCAGTATTTT
.,TRBJ2-5,TRBV3-1,many,CASSQIGNQETQYF,TGTGCCAGCAGCCAGATCGGGAACCAAGAGACCCAGTACTTC
TRBD1,TRBJ1-1,TRBV12-3/TRBV12-4,many,CATRYQDRAFMNTEAFF,TGTGCCACCCGCTACCAGGACAGGGCCTTCATGAACACTGAAGCTTTCTTT
.,TRBJ2-6,TRBV12-2,.,CASRFPDRWGLSGANVLTF,TGTGCAAGTCGCTTCCCCGACAGGTGGGGATTAAGTGGGGCCAACGTCCTGACTTTC
.,TRBJ1-5,TRBV27,.,CASGLLFGGDQPQHF,TGTGCCAGCGGTTTATTATTCGGGGGAGATCAGCCCCAGCATTTT
.,TRBJ2-7,TRBV6-1,many,CASSEYGEEYYEQYF,TGTGCCAGCAGTGAATATGGGGAGGAATACTACGAGCAGTACTTC
TRBD1,TRBJ2-1,TRBV12-3/TRBV12-4,few,CASSWGTGGWDEQFF,TGTGCCAGCAGTTGGGGGACAGGGGGTTGGGATGAGCAGTTCTTC
.,TRBJ2-7,TRBV20-1,many,CSAKRDSDIYEQYF,TGCAGTGCAAAGCGGGACAGTGATATCTACGAGCAGTACTTC
.,TRBJ2-7,TRBV7-9,many,CASSLTEYEQYF,TGTGCCAGCAGCCTGACCGAATACGAGCAGTACTTC
.,TRBJ1-1,TRBV12-3/TRBV12-4,.,CASSFLSTEAFF,TGTGCCAGCAGTTTTCTCTCCACTGAAGCTTTCTTT
.,TRBJ2-2,TRBV4-1,.,CAGSQDNGLNTGELFF,TGCGCCGGCAGCCAAGACAACGGACTGAACACCGGGGAGCTGTTTTTT
.,TRBJ2-7,TRBV27,many,CASSLSSAQQYEQYF,TGTGCCAGCAGTTTATCGTCGGCACAGCAATACGAGCAGTACTTC
.,TRBJ1-6,TRBV28,.,CASSSVRGRQYNSPLHF,TGTGCCAGCAGTTCCGTAAGGGGCAGGCAGTATAATTCACCCCTCCACTTT
TRBD1,TRBJ2-2,TRBV24-1,many,CATSGGQAGELFF,TGTGCCACCAGTGGAGGACAGGCCGGGGAGCTGTTTTTT
TRBD2,TRBJ2-7,TRBV5-6,.,CASSPAGGGYEQYF,TGTGCCAGCAGCCCTGCGGGGGGCGGCTACGAGCAATACTTC
TRBD2,TRBJ2-1,TRBV4-3,few,CASSQEGTQLAGYNEQFF,TGCGCCAGCAGCCAAGAGGGGACGCAACTAGCGGGGTACAATGAGCAGTTCTTC
.,TRBJ1-1,TRBV5-6,.,CAISLVRNTEAFF,TGTGCCATCAGCTTGGTTCGGAACACTGAAGCTTTCTTT